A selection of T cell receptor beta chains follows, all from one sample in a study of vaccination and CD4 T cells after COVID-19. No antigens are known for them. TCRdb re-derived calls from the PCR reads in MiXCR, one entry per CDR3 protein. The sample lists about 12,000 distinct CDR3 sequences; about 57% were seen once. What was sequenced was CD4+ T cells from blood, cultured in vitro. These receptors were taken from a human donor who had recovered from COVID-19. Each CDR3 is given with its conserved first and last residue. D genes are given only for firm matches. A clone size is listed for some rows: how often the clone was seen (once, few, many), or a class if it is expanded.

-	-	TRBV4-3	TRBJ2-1	TGCGCCAGCAGCCAAGATCAAATAGGCAATGAGCAGTTCTTC	CASSQDQIGNEQFF
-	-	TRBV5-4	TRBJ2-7	TGTGCCAGCAGCACGGACGGCGCGTGGGGTCACGAGCAGTACTTC	CASSTDGAWGHEQYF
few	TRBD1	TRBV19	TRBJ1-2	TGTGCCAGCCTGGGACAGAACTTCTATGGCTACACCTTC	CASLGQNFYGYTF
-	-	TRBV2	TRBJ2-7	TGTGCCAGCAGTGGCCCACTTGCGTTCTCCTACGAGCAGTACTTC	CASSGPLAFSYEQYF
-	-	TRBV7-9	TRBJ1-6	TGTGCCAGCAGCTTAATGAATCAGGGTGGGAATTCACCCCTCCACTTT	CASSLMNQGGNSPLHF
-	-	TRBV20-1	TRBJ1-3	TGCAGTGCTAGTGCCGGGTCTGGAAACACCATATATTTT	CSASAGSGNTIYF
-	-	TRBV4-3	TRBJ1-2	TGCGCCAGCAGCCAGACGTCCGGACAGACATATGGCTACACCTTC	CASSQTSGQTYGYTF
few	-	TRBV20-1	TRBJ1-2	TGCAGTGCTAGAGATGGGGCGGAGGAGGGCCCAAACACCTTC	CSARDGAEEGPNTF
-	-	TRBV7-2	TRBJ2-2	TGTGCCAGCCCCCTCGGGGGGGAGCTGTTTTTT	CASPLGGELFF
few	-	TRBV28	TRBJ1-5	TGTGCCAGCCGTCGACAGAGCAATCAGCCCCAGCATTTT	CASRRQSNQPQHF
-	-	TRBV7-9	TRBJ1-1	TGTGCCAGCAGCCTCCCCACTAGGGGGACTGAAGCTTTCTTT	CASSLPTRGTEAFF
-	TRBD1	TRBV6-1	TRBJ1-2	TGTGCCAGCCGGAGACAGGGGGGGTATGGCTACACCTTC	CASRRQGGYGYTF
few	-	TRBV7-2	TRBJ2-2	TGTGCCAGCAGCTTATCCTCACGTGTGGCCGGGGAGCTGTTTTTT	CASSLSSRVAGELFF
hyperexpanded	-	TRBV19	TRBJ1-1	TGTGCCAGTAGTATAGATGGGGGATCCGGTGAAGCTTTCTTT	CASSIDGGSGEAFF
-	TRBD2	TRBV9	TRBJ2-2	TGTGCCAGCAGCCCAGTTCAGGGAGGGGCCGGGGAGCTGTTTTTT	CASSPVQGGAGELFF
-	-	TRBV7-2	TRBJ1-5	TGTGCCAGCAGCTTAGAGGCAGGGGCGAATCAGCCCCAGCATTTT	CASSLEAGANQPQHF